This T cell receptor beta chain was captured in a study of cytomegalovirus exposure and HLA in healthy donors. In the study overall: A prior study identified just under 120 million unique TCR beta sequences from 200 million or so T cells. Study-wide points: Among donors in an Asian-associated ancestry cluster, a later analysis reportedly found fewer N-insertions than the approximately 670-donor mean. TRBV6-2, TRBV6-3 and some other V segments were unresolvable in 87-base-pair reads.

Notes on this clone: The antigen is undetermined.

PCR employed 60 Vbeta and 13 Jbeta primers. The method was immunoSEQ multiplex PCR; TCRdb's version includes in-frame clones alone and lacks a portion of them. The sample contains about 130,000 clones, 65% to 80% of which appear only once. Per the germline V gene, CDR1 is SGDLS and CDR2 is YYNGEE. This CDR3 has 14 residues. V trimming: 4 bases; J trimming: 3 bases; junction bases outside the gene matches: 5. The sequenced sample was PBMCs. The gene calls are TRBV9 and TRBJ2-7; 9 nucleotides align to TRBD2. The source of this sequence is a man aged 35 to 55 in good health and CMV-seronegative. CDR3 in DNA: TGTGCCAGCAGCCGACTAGCGGACCTCTACGAGCAGTACTTC. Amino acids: CASSRLADLYEQYF.